This T cell receptor (beta chain) came from a study of T cells after yellow fever vaccination. Regarding the study as a whole: The booster saw the reappearance of most primary-vaccination clones (roughly 97% CD4, 80% to 90% CD8).

Comment on this clonotype: Its antigen is unidentified.

Template switching by 5'RACE produced TCR cDNA, adding a universal primer site and UMIs. TCRdb re-analysed the 5' RACE reads in MiXCR, keeping a single row per CDR3 protein. The profile shows approximately 510,000 distinct CDR3 sequences, about a fifth of them singletons. CDR1 and CDR2 (germline): DFQATT, SNEGSKA (reference sequence). The CDR3 totals 15 residues. Unmatched junction bases numbered 7, after V lost 2 bases and J lost 10 bases. This chain joins TRBV20-1 and TRBJ1-6; 11 bases are shared with TRBD1. The sequenced sample was PBMCs, obtained about 21 days after the first yellow fever vaccination. The source is a man aged 18 to 29 who received the YFV17D yellow fever vaccine. The CDR3 region has the DNA TGCAGTGCTAGACCATCGGACAGGGGGCCCTCACCCCTCCACTTT. Protein sequence: CSARPSDRGPSPLHF.